Listed below are T cell receptor beta chains from one sample, sequenced in a study of cytomegalovirus exposure and HLA in healthy donors. TCRdb keeps only in-frame clones here, not all; method: immunoSEQ multiplex PCR. This table holds approximately 140,000 clones, about 75% found once. The sample taken for sequencing was PBMCs. The receptors were sampled from a young man in good health and CMV-seronegative. Both conserved end residues are part of each CDR3. D genes are given only for firm matches. The size entry is marked missing in some rows and otherwise reads once, few, many or a size class.

>TRBD1|TRBV7-7|-|TRBJ2-7
CASSPGQGNGEQYF
>TRBD1|TRBV6-1|-|TRBJ2-3
CASSESRGTDTQYF
>TRBD1|TRBV10-3|few|TRBJ1-3
CAISEARGLGNTIYF
>TRBD1|TRBV19|-|TRBJ1-1
CASSNSGTGALGAFF
>TRBD1|TRBV6-6|few|-
CASSADREPYEQYF
>TRBD2|TRBV29-1|few|TRBJ2-1
CSVVAVAGGKEQFF
>-|TRBV30|-|TRBJ1-4
CAWRSGGSLFF
>-|TRBV5-4|-|TRBJ2-7
CASSLGDKPYEQYF
>-|TRBV6-5|-|TRBJ2-7
CASSYSWRLHSYEQYF
>-|TRBV5-6|once|TRBJ1-1
CASSLAGRPTEAFF
>-|TRBV4-2|-|TRBJ1-5
CASTPTLDSSSQPQHF
>TRBD2|TRBV5-6|-|TRBJ2-1
CASSLQGLAGLQFF
>TRBD1|TRBV30|few|TRBJ1-5
CAWSTGVGNQPQHF
>-|TRBV7-3|-|TRBJ1-1
CASSSNADTEAFF
>-|TRBV7-9|-|TRBJ1-2
CASSGNRGWQF
>-|TRBV9|-|TRBJ2-2
CASSVLGRADTGELFF
>TRBD1|TRBV6-6|-|TRBJ1-2
CASIPGQGIYGYTF
>TRBD1|TRBV11-3|-|TRBJ2-3
CASSLASDRAADTQYF
>-|TRBV21-1|few|TRBJ1-4
CASSSPGTGGNEKLFF
>TRBD1|TRBV7-6|few|TRBJ1-1
CASSSGQGMNTEAFF
>-|TRBV30|-|TRBJ2-7
CAWSVSQASYEQYF
>-|TRBV21-1|-|TRBJ2-5
CASSKETGETQYF
>TRBD1|TRBV18|-|TRBJ2-7
CASSPGQAEEQYF
>TRBD1|TRBV18|-|TRBJ2-7
CASSPGTGPNEQYF
>TRBD2|TRBV4-2|-|TRBJ2-5
CASSQVVRSGRPGETQYF
>-|TRBV6-4|-|TRBJ2-3
CASSAGSTDTQYF
>-|TRBV4-1|-|TRBJ2-3
CASSQATGLVTDTQYF
>-|TRBV11-3|-|TRBJ2-1
CASSLGQGTNNEQFF
>TRBD1|TRBV6-5|-|TRBJ2-7
CASSYGTGNEQYF
>TRBD2|TRBV5-1|-|TRBJ2-3
CASSLVAGEGTDTQYF
>-|TRBV6-5|-|TRBJ2-1
CASSSPIGLDEQFF
>-|TRBV11-2|few|TRBJ1-3
CASSLLQGFSGNTIYF
>-|TRBV6-5|-|TRBJ2-1
CASSYTWEEYNEQFF
>TRBD1|TRBV4-2|-|TRBJ2-3
CASSQERRQGTDTQYF
>-|TRBV5-1|-|TRBJ1-1
CASSLPGAGNTEAFF
>-|TRBV30|-|TRBJ2-7
CACDDSYSYEQYF
>-|TRBV20-1|-|TRBJ2-5
CSARGETQYF
>-|TRBV28|-|TRBJ2-1
CASSLGGVPYNEQFF
>-|TRBV15|once|TRBJ1-5
CATSRDQVPGYSNQPQHF
>-|TRBV6-6|few|TRBJ2-7
CASSRGTLSSYEQYF
>-|TRBV25-1|-|TRBJ2-5
CASSVLQTQYF
>TRBD1|TRBV7-9|-|TRBJ2-7
CASSLTGGAYEQYF